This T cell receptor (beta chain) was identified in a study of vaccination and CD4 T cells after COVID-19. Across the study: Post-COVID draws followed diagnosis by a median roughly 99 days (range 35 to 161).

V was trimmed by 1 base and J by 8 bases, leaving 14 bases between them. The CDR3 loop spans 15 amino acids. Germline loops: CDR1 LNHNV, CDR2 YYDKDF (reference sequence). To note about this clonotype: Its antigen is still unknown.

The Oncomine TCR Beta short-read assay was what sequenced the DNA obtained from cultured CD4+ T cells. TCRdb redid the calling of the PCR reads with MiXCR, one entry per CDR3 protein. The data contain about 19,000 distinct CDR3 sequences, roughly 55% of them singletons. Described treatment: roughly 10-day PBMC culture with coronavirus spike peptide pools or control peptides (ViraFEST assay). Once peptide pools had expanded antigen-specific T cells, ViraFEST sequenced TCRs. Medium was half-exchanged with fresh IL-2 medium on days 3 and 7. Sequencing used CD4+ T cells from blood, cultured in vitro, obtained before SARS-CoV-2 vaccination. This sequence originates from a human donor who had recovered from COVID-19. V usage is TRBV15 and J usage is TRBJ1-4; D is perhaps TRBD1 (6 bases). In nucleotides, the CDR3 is TGTGCCACCAGCAGAGGGTTACAGGGTGGGGAAAAACTGTTTTTT. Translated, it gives CATSRGLQGGEKLFF.